A single sample gave rise to the 27 T cell receptor beta chains below, sequenced in a study of blood T cell repertoires in COVID-19. Some clones are missing from TCRdb's copy, which holds only in-frame ones; the method was immunoSEQ multiplex PCR. The sample has approximately 390,000 clones, about 90% seen once. The material sequenced was peripheral blood. The receptors shown here come from a woman aged 55-69 years with COVID-19, enrolled during active disease.

The CDR3 sequence is CASSFRQGTNEKLFF. As DNA, the CDR3 is TGTGCCAGCAGTTTTCGACAGGGAACTAATGAAAAACTGTTTTTT. The chain uses TRBV28 and TRBJ1-4; 7 positions match TRBD1. Looked up from germline, CDR1 is MDHEN and CDR2 is SYDVKM. The CDR3 has 15 amino acids. J was trimmed by 1 base and V by 3 bases; bases with no gene match: 2.

Note on this clone: This CDR3 is also generated by other DNA sequences in the sample. This chain joins TRBV18 and TRBJ1-5, with D unresolved. The germline gives CDR1 KGHSH, CDR2 LQKENI. This CDR3 spans 14 amino acids. Trimming cost V 3 bases and J 0 bases, with 6 bases left between them. This CDR3 is CASSPSSSNQPQHF. As DNA, the CDR3 is TGTGCCAGCTCACCTAGCAGTAGCAATCAGCCCCAGCATTTT.

The chain is built from TRBV18 and TRBJ2-7, with 7 bases fitting TRBD1. V gave up 4 bases and J gave up 3 bases; unmatched junction bases: 6. This CDR3 is 14 amino acids long. Germline V lookup: CDR1 KGHSH, CDR2 LQKENI. Here the CDR3 reads CASSLGQELYEQYF. The CDR3 region has the DNA TGTGCCAGCTCACTTGGACAGGAGCTCTACGAGCAGTACTTC.

The chain has TRBV5-1 and TRBJ2-7; TRBD1 aligns across 7 bases. J was trimmed by 0 bases and V by 2 bases; bases with no gene match: 11. The CDR3 consists of 17 residues. Germline lookup yields CDR1 SGHRS and CDR2 YFSETQ. CDR3 DNA sequence: TGCGCCAGCAGCTTAGGTCCGGACAGGTTTAGCTCCTACGAGCAGTACTTC. Translated, it gives CASSLGPDRFSSYEQYF.

The chain recombines TRBV6-6 with TRBJ2-1, with 10 positions matching TRBD2. Germline V gene sequence: CDR1 MNHNY, CDR2 SVGAGI (reference sequence). The CDR3 is 17 residues long. V lost 5 bases to trimming and J lost 7 bases; unmatched junction nucleotides: 14. CDR3 nucleotide sequence: TGTGCCAGCAGTCCCCTTTCTCTAGCGGGGGCCGGGAATGAGCAGTTCTTC. This codes for CASSPLSLAGAGNEQFF.

The rearrangement joins TRBV14 to TRBJ2-5; D is uncertain. Trimming cost V 4 bases and J 2 bases, with 8 bases left between them. The CDR3 is 13 amino acids. CDR1 is SGHDN, CDR2 FVKESK, per germline. The CDR3 loop reads CASSRTVQETQYF. The CDR3 bases are TGTGCCAGCAGCCGAACAGTTCAAGAGACCCAGTACTTC.

As concerns this clone: Other DNA sequences in the sample encode the same CDR3. The chain is built from TRBV2 and TRBJ1-1; the D gene is possibly TRBD1 (5 bases). V was trimmed by 6 bases and J by 0 bases, leaving 8 bases between them. The CDR3 loop spans 13 amino acids. Germline V gene data show CDR1 as SNHLY and CDR2 as FYNNEI. CDR3 in amino acids: CASRRQLNTEAFF. CDR3 DNA sequence: TGTGCCAGCAGACGACAGTTGAACACTGAAGCTTTCTTT.

V usage is TRBV29-1 and J usage is TRBJ1-2; possibly TRBD1 for D (6 bases). The V end lost 0 bases, the J end lost 1 base, and 18 bases lay between the germline ends. Germline CDR1 SQVTM, CDR2 ANQGSEA. The CDR3 contains 17 residues. Written as DNA, the CDR3 is TGCAGCGTTGAAGAACGGGGGGGCCGGGAAGTTAACTATGGCTACACCTTC. This encodes CSVEERGGREVNYGYTF.

V is TRBV28 and J is TRBJ2-2; D gene uncertain. The V gene's germline CDR1 is MDHEN and CDR2 SYDVKM. Trimming cost V 3 bases and J 5 bases, with 7 bases left between them. The CDR3 has 13 amino acids. The DNA for the CDR3 is TGTGCCAGCAGTTTGTCCGTGACCGGGGAGCTGTTTTTT. Amino acid sequence: CASSLSVTGELFF.

The chain employs TRBV7-3 and TRBJ2-1; D not resolved. V lost 5 bases, J lost 7 bases, and 15 bases lay in between. Germline CDR1 and CDR2: SGHTA and FQGTGA. CDR3 length: 14 residues. Here the CDR3 reads CASSLLPAPNEQFF. CDR3 bases: TGTGCCAGCAGCCTCCTACCTGCCCCGAATGAGCAGTTCTTC.

On this clone itself: Within the sample, other DNA sequences also encode this same CDR3. This chain connects TRBV3-1 (or the pseudogene TRBV3-2) to TRBJ2-1; no definite D call. Germline lookup yields CDR1 LGHDT and CDR2 YNNKEL (reference sequence). The CDR3 consists of 15 residues. The V end lost 4 bases, the J end lost 1 base, and 11 bases lay between the germline ends. The CDR3 protein is CASSPPGSSYNEQFF. The CDR3 DNA follows: TGTGCCAGCAGCCCCCCAGGCTCTTCCTACAATGAGCAGTTCTTC.

The chain uses TRBV7-9 and TRBJ1-5; 8 bases align to TRBD1. V dropped 4 bases and J dropped 5; count of bases not matched to a gene: 10. The CDR3 sequence is 16 residues long. Germline CDR1 and CDR2: SEHNR and FQNEAQ (reference sequence). The CDR3 DNA reads TGTGCCAGCAGCTCCTCAGGGGGCTATACCGATCAGCCCCAGCATTTT. Translated: CASSSSGGYTDQPQHF.

This clone was counted a few times. The rearrangement links TRBV14 to TRBJ1-1, with a tentative D call TRBD1 (5 bases). The CDR3 loop spans 15 amino acids. V was cut by 3 bases and J by 6 bases, with 17 bases left in between. The V gene's germline CDR1 is SGHDN and CDR2 FVKESK. Here the CDR3 DNA reads TGTGCCAGCAGCCAGGTCAGGGTTTTAGTCGCTGAAGCTTTCTTT. Amino acid sequence: CASSQVRVLVAEAFF. The complete variable domain, with remaining parts taken from reference TRBV14 and TRBJ1-1, reads EAGVTQFPSHSVIEKGQTVTLRCDPISGHDNLYWYRRVMGKEIKFLLHFVKESKQDESGMPNNRFLAERTGGTYSTLKVQPAELEDSGVYFCASSQVRVLVAEAFFGQGTRLTVV.

The chain recombines TRBV9 with TRBJ1-5, with 8 bases matching TRBD1. The CDR3 runs 18 residues. The junction had 19 bases not matched to a gene; V was cut back by 10 bases and J by 1 base. Per germline, CDR1 SGDLS and CDR2 YYNGEE. The CDR3 sequence: CAPTRKTGVGASNQPQHF. The DNA for the CDR3 is TGTGCCCCAACCCGAAAGACAGGGGTCGGGGCAAGCAATCAGCCCCAGCATTTT.

The chain employs TRBV5-6 and TRBJ2-7, with 8 bases matching TRBD2. This CDR3 contains 16 residues. Germline V gives CDR1 SGHDT, CDR2 YYEEEE. V was clipped by 0 bases and J by 0 bases; unmatched bases: 5. DNA for the CDR3: TGTGCCAGCAGCTTGGCGGGGGGGGTCCTCTCCTACGAGCAGTACTTC. Translated, it gives CASSLAGGVLSYEQYF.

This chain links TRBV28 with TRBJ1-1; 7 positions match TRBD1. The CDR3 spans 14 residues. CDR1 and CDR2 (germline): MDHEN, SYDVKM. The junction had 5 bases not matched to a gene; V was cut back by 2 bases and J by 5 bases. CDR3 DNA: TGTGCCAGCAGTTTAGACAGGGCGAGAACTGAAGCTTTCTTT. It encodes CASSLDRARTEAFF.

The chain links TRBV28 to TRBJ1-2, with TRBD1 matching over 7 bases. With V trimmed by 4 bases and J by 1 base, 9 bases remained unmatched. CDR1 MDHEN and CDR2 SYDVKM come from the germline V gene. This CDR3 spans 16 amino acids. The CDR3 DNA reads as TGTGCCAGCAGTTCCCCCGACAGGGACGGTAACTATGGCTACACCTTC. Translated, it gives CASSSPDRDGNYGYTF.

The V and J genes are TRBV15 and TRBJ2-3; 15 nucleotides line up with TRBD2. Germline V gene lookup returns CDR1 LNHNV and CDR2 YYDKDF (reference sequence). The V and J ends lost 4 bases and 3 bases, in that order; junction bases with no gene match: 5. This CDR3 has 17 residues. The CDR3 is CATSTPGLAGGTDTQYF. The CDR3 bases are TGTGCCACCAGCACTCCGGGACTAGCGGGGGGTACAGATACGCAGTATTTT.

With regard to this clone: Other nucleotide sequences in the sample specify the same CDR3. The rearrangement links TRBV6-5 to TRBJ1-2, with a weak D call TRBD1 (6 bases). Trimming stripped 6 bases from V and 2 bases from J, with 10 bases between. This CDR3 is built from 13 residues. CDR1 and CDR2 from the germline V gene are MNHEY and SVGAGI. The CDR3 sequence is CASSHTGNYGYTF. In DNA, the CDR3 is TGTGCCAGCAGCCACACAGGGAACTATGGCTACACCTTC.

CDR3 residues: CASSLRTGTANEKLFF. The CDR3 DNA reads TGTGCCAGCAGCTTAAGGACAGGGACGGCTAATGAAAAACTGTTTTTT. This chain uses TRBV7-9 with TRBJ1-4; 8 bases map to TRBD1. The CDR3 length is 16 residues. J gave up 3 bases and V 2 bases, and 5 bases lay outside the gene matches. CDR1 and CDR2 (germline): SEHNR, FQNEAQ (reference sequence).

This clone was seen once. This chain joins TRBV7-8 and TRBJ2-1; 16 nucleotides line up with TRBD2. The V gene end was trimmed by 2 bases and the J gene end by 8 bases; junction bases not matched to a gene: 15. CDR1 is SGHVS, CDR2 FQNEAQ, per germline. CDR3 length equals 20 residues. DNA of the CDR3: TGTGCCAGCAGCTTATACGGGACTAGCGGGGGGGCAATGGTCGGGCATGAGCAGTTCTTC. The encoded protein is CASSLYGTSGGAMVGHEQFF.

As regards this clone: The same CDR3 arises from other DNA sequences in this sample as well. V is TRBV5-1 and J is TRBJ2-1; 15 nucleotides agree with TRBD2. After removal of 3 bases from V and 7 bases from J, the junction contained 2 bases not matched to a gene. Germline loops: CDR1 SGHRS, CDR2 YFSETQ. The CDR3 runs 15 residues. This chain's CDR3 is CASSSGLAGGNEQFF. For the CDR3, the DNA is TGCGCCAGCAGCTCGGGACTAGCGGGGGGAAATGAGCAGTTCTTC.

The CDR3 DNA reads as TGTGCCAGCAGCTCAGGGCCCGCCGGGAACTATGGCTACACCTTC. Translated: CASSSGPAGNYGYTF. The chain has TRBV7-3 and TRBJ1-2; tentative D call: TRBD1 (5 bases). Trimming removed 4 bases from V and 2 bases from J, with 14 bases in between. The CDR3 has 15 residues. CDR1 and CDR2 (germline): SGHTA, FQGTGA.

The chain recombines TRBV25-1 with TRBJ2-7; 8 bases map to TRBD1. After removal of 4 bases from V and 0 bases from J, the junction contained 2 bases not matched to a gene. The CDR3 runs to 14 residues. From germline, CDR1 is MGHDK and CDR2 SYGVNS. CDR3 region: CASSGTGSSYEQYF. The CDR3 DNA reads TGTGCCAGCAGTGGGACAGGGAGCTCCTACGAGCAGTACTTC.

This clone occurred once. The chain carries TRBV5-1 and TRBJ1-4; a weak D match, TRBD1 (5 bases). Germline V lookup: CDR1 SGHRS, CDR2 YFSETQ. V shed 5 bases and J shed 8 bases, with 13 bases lying between them. The CDR3 consists of 13 residues. The CDR3 bases are TGCGCCAGCAGTTCACAGGATAGAGAAAAACTGTTTTTT. This codes for CASSSQDREKLFF.

A few counts support this clone. This sequence joins TRBV11-2 and TRBJ2-7; 11 bases line up with TRBD2. This CDR3 is 17 amino acids long. CDR1 is SGHAT, CDR2 FQNNGV, per germline. Losses at the gene ends were 7 bases for V and 0 bases for J; bases not matched to a gene: 11. The CDR3 reads CASTDLAGGLSSYEQYF. The CDR3 DNA sequence: TGTGCCAGCACGGATCTAGCGGGGGGTCTTAGCTCCTACGAGCAGTACTTC.

The chain combines TRBV7-9 with TRBJ2-3, with TRBD2 identical over 11 bases. The CDR3 sequence is 17 residues long. Unmatched junction bases numbered 13, after V lost 5 bases and J lost 6 bases. Germline CDR1 SEHNR, CDR2 FQNEAQ (reference sequence). The CDR3 coding sequence is TGTGCCAGCAGCCCTTTGAGACTAGCGGGGACTCTGGATACGCAGTATTTT. Residues: CASSPLRLAGTLDTQYF.